These 8 T cell receptor beta chains originate from one sample sequenced in a study of blood T cell repertoires in COVID-19. Clones were read by immunoSEQ multiplex PCR, and TCRdb kept only the in-frame ones, dropping some. This repertoire shows 200,000 or so clones, around 84% found once; its top ten account for less than 15%. The sequencing input was peripheral blood. Source of these receptors: a human donor in a cohort sampled during active COVID-19.

This chain joins TRBV27 and TRBJ2-7, with 10 bases identical to TRBD2. Germline V gene sequence: CDR1 MNHEY, CDR2 SMNVEV (reference sequence). The CDR3 is 15 residues long. V lost 5 bases, J lost 4 bases, and 8 bases stayed unmatched. DNA of the CDR3: TGTGCCAGCAGTCCTGGACTAGCGGAAATTTACGAGCAGTACTTC. Its protein product is CASSPGLAEIYEQYF.

The rearrangement joins TRBV9 to TRBJ1-6, with 12 bases identical to TRBD1. CDR1 SGDLS and CDR2 YYNGEE come from the germline V gene. The CDR3 runs 17 residues. J was trimmed by 2 bases and V by 3 bases; bases with no gene match: 3. CDR3 loop: CASSEGQGAPYNSPLHF. CDR3 coding DNA: TGTGCCAGCAGCGAGGGACAGGGGGCCCCCTATAATTCACCCCTCCACTTT.

The chain is built from TRBV9 and TRBJ1-1; TRBD1 matches at 7 bases. Germline CDR1 and CDR2: SGDLS and YYNGEE. V lost 0 bases and J lost 5; bases outside the gene matches: 7. The CDR3 loop spans 15 amino acids. The CDR3 protein is CASSVGWRGRTEAFF. The CDR3 DNA reads as TGTGCCAGCAGCGTAGGGTGGAGGGGGCGTACTGAAGCTTTCTTT.

This clone showed up just a few times. The chain recombines TRBV4-2 with TRBJ1-4, with D unclear. The CDR3 consists of 14 residues. Germline CDR1 LGHNA, CDR2 YNFKEQ. The ends were cut back, 1 base at V and 8 bases at J, with 11 bases in the middle. CDR3 amino acids: CASSQVGVIEKLFF. CDR3 DNA sequence: TGTGCCAGCAGCCAAGTCGGGGTGATAGAAAAACTGTTTTTT.

The genes are TRBV5-1 and TRBJ2-7, with TRBD2 matching 8 bases. The CDR3 is 14 amino acids. V lost 0 bases to trimming and J lost 4 bases; unmatched junction nucleotides: 3. Germline assignment: CDR1 SGHRS and CDR2 YFSETQ. The CDR3 is CASSLVSGKYEQYF. CDR3 bases: TGCGCCAGCAGCTTGGTTAGCGGGAAGTACGAGCAGTACTTC.

In its sample, this clone was seen a few times. In DNA, the CDR3 is TGTGCCAGCAGCCCGAGAGGGACTAGCGGGAGTGGCTACGAGCAGTACTTC. It is translated as CASSPRGTSGSGYEQYF. This chain joins TRBV7-2 and TRBJ2-7, with 14 bases aligning to TRBD2. Trimming cost V 5 bases and J 3 bases; bases outside gene matches: 9. The CDR3 has 17 amino acids. CDR1 and CDR2 (germline): SGHTA, FQGNSA.

The chain links TRBV25-1 to TRBJ2-5, with 10 bases that match TRBD2. CDR3 length: 15 amino acids. J was trimmed by 4 bases and V by 3 bases; bases with no gene match: 5. Germline assignment: CDR1 MGHDK and CDR2 SYGVNS. The CDR3 spells CASSEGRLAGETQYF. The DNA of the CDR3 is TGTGCCAGCAGTGAGGGCCGACTAGCGGGAGAGACCCAGTACTTC.

V is TRBV5-5 and J is TRBJ1-3; 7 bases match TRBD1. There are 16 residues in the CDR3. Unmatched junction bases numbered 10, after V lost 3 bases and J lost 4 bases. Germline V lookup: CDR1 SGHKS, CDR2 YYEKEE (reference sequence). The CDR3 region is CASSWIPTTGGNTIYF. The DNA for the CDR3 is TGTGCCAGCAGCTGGATTCCGACGACAGGGGGAAACACCATATATTTT.